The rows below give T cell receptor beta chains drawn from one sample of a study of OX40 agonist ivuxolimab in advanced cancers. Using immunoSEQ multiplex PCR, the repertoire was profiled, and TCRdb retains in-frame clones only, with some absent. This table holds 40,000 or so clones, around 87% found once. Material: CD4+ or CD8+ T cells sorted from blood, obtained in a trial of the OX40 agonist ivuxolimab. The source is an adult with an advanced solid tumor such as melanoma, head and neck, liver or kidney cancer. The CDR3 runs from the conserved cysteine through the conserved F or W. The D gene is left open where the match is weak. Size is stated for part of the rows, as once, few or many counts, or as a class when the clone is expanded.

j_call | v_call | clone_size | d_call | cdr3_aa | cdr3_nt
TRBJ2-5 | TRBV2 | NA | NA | CASINPTRGTQYF | TGTGCCAGCATTAACCCCACCCGGGGGACCCAGTACTTC
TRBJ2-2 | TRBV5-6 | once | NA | CASSFDKGLTGELFF | TGTGCCAGCAGCTTCGACAAGGGTCTCACCGGGGAGCTGTTTTTT
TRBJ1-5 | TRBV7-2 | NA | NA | CASSPGTPNQPQHF | TGTGCCAGCAGCCCCGGGACACCAAATCAGCCCCAGCATTTT
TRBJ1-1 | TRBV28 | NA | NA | CASSPPLNTEAFF | TGTGCCAGCAGTCCCCCACTCAACACTGAAGCTTTCTTT
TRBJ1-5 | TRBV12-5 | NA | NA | CASGLDGDQPQHF | TGTGCTAGTGGTTTGGACGGGGATCAGCCCCAGCATTTT
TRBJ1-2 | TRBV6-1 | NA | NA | CASSLYRAANYGYTF | TGTGCCAGCAGCCTTTACAGAGCGGCTAACTATGGCTACACCTTC
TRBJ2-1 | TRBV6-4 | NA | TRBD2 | CASSDSTGRASYNEQFF | TGTGCCAGCAGTGACTCGACTGGGAGGGCGTCTTACAATGAGCAGTTCTTC
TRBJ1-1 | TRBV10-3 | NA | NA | CAISTGALNTEAFF | TGTGCCATCTCCACCGGGGCGTTGAACACTGAAGCTTTCTTT
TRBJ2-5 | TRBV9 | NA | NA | CASSFGTEETQYF | TGTGCCAGCAGCTTCGGGACTGAAGAGACCCAGTACTTC
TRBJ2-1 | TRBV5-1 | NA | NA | CASSPLAESYNEQFF | TGCGCCAGCAGCCCCTTAGCGGAATCCTACAATGAGCAGTTCTTC
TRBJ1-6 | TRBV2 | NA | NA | CASSERGRGGSPLHF | TGTGCCAGCAGTGAACGCGGGAGGGGGGGGTCACCCCTCCACTTT
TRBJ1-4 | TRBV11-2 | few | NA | CASSIGTNPFNEKLFF | TGTGCCAGCAGCATAGGGACTAATCCTTTTAATGAAAAACTGTTTTTT
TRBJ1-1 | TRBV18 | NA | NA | CASSPVAESTEAFF | TGTGCCAGCTCACCGGTGGCCGAATCCACTGAAGCTTTCTTT
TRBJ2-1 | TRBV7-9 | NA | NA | CASIPRGTADNEQFF | TGTGCCAGCATCCCCCGGGGGACAGCCGACAATGAGCAGTTCTTC
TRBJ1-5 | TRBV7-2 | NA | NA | CASSFTDSNQPQHF | TGTGCCAGCAGCTTTACAGATAGCAATCAGCCCCAGCATTTT
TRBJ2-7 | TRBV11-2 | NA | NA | CASSRDHGAEQYF | TGTGCCAGCAGCCGTGATCATGGGGCCGAGCAGTACTTC
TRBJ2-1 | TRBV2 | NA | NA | CASSEVAGPNNEQFF | TGTGCCAGCAGTGAAGTGGCAGGACCAAACAATGAGCAGTTCTTC
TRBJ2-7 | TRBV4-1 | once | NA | CASSQGAGVSYEQYF | TGCGCCAGCAGCCAAGGGGCAGGGGTCTCCTACGAGCAGTACTTC
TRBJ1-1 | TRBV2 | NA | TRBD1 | CASSGIGQGDTEAFF | TGTGCCAGCAGCGGAATCGGACAGGGCGACACTGAAGCTTTCTTT
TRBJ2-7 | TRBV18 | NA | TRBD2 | CASSLTGGDYEQYF | TGTGCCAGCTCACTGACGGGAGGGGACTACGAGCAGTACTTC
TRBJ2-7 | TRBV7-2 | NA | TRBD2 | CASSLSGSSYEQYF | TGTGCCAGCAGCTTAAGCGGGAGCTCCTACGAGCAGTACTTC
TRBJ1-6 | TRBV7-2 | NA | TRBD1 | CASSPRQGASSPLHF | TGTGCCAGCAGCCCCCGGCAGGGGGCCAGCTCACCCCTCCACTTT
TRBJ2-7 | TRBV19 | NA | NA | CASSMRAPRNEQYF | TGTGCCAGTAGTATGCGGGCCCCTAGGAACGAGCAGTACTTC
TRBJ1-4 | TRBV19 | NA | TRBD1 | CASTGTGVAGVEKLFF | TGTGCCAGTACCGGGACAGGGGTAGCGGGAGTCGAAAAACTGTTTTTT
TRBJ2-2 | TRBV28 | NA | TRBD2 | CASKEAGGAKGGELFF | TGTGCCAGCAAGGAAGCGGGAGGAGCGAAGGGCGGGGAGCTGTTTTTT
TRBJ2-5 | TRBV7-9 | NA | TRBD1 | CASSLPLTGSQETQYF | TGTGCCAGCAGCTTACCCCTGACAGGGTCGCAAGAGACCCAGTACTTC
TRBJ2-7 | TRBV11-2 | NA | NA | CASSLNYEQYF | TGTGCCAGCAGCCTTAACTACGAGCAGTACTTC
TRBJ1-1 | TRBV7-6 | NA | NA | CASSSDSNTEAFF | TGTGCCAGCAGCTCGGACAGTAACACTGAAGCTTTCTTT
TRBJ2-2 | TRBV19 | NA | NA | CASSIQGGRTGELFF | TGTGCCAGTAGTATTCAAGGGGGACGTACCGGGGAGCTGTTTTTT
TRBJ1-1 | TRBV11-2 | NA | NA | CASSLGLTAAEAFF | TGTGCCAGCAGCCTCGGTCTGACAGCGGCTGAAGCTTTCTTT
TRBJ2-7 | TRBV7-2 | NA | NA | CASSLVAPAGEQYF | TGTGCCAGCAGCTTAGTGGCCCCCGCGGGCGAGCAGTACTTC
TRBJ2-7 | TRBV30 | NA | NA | CARAGQGISEQYF | TGTGCCCGGGCGGGCCAGGGTATCTCCGAGCAGTACTTC
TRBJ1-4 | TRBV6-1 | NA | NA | CASSVGSGRLNEKLFF | TGTGCCAGCAGTGTTGGATCGGGACGGTTAAATGAAAAACTGTTTTTT
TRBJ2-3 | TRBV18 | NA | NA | CASSLRLTDSSLFTQYF | TGTGCCAGCTCACTTCGGCTTACGGACAGCTCCTTATTCACGCAGTATTTT
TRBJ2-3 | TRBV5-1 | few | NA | CASSLAGDGTDTQYF | TGCGCCAGCAGCTTGGCGGGGGATGGCACAGATACGCAGTATTTT
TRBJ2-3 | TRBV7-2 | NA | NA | CASSLRWGLGDTQYF | TGTGCCAGCAGCTTAAGGTGGGGGTTGGGAGATACGCAGTATTTT
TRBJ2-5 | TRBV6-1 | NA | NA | CASALGKERTQYF | TGTGCCAGCGCTCTTGGGAAAGAGAGGACCCAGTACTTC
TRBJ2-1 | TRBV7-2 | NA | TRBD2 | CASSRGLAGESEQFF | TGTGCCAGCAGCCGCGGACTAGCGGGAGAAAGCGAGCAGTTCTTC
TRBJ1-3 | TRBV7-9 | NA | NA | CASSLGGRNTIYF | TGTGCCAGCAGCTTAGGAGGAAGGAACACCATATATTTT
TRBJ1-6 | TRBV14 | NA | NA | CASSQVGSYNSPLHF | TGTGCCAGCAGCCAAGTCGGGTCCTATAATTCACCCCTCCACTTT
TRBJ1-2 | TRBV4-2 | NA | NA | CASSQDLGQNPYGYTF | TGTGCCAGCAGCCAAGATCTGGGTCAGAACCCCTATGGCTACACCTTC
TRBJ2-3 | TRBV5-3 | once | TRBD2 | CARIRTPLGTSGRSDTQYF | TGTGCCAGAATCCGAACTCCCCTGGGGACTAGCGGGAGGTCAGATACGCAGTATTTT
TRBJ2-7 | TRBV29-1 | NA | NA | CSVDAGTAYEQYF | TGCAGCGTTGATGCCGGGACGGCGTACGAGCAGTACTTC
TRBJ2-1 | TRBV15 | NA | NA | CATSTLITGVGNEQFF | TGTGCCACCAGCACTTTAATAACGGGAGTTGGCAATGAGCAGTTCTTC
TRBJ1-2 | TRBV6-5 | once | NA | CASSYFRGADYGYTF | TGTGCCAGCAGTTACTTTAGGGGAGCGGACTATGGCTACACCTTC
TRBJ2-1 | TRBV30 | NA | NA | CAENTGSRDEQFF | TGTGCCGAAAATACAGGGTCCCGAGATGAGCAGTTCTTC
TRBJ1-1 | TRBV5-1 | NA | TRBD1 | CASSRQGAAEAFF | TGCGCCAGCAGCAGACAGGGGGCGGCTGAAGCTTTCTTT
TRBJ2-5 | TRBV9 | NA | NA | CASSSSLMGSSQYF | TGTGCCAGCAGCTCCTCTCTTATGGGGTCTTCCCAGTACTTC
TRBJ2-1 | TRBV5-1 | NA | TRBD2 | CASRPRGLAGEEEFF | TGCGCCAGCAGACCGAGGGGACTAGCGGGAGAGGAGGAGTTCTTC
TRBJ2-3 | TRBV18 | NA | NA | CASSQGEEQVAKRDTQYF | TGTGCCAGCTCGCAAGGTGAAGAGCAGGTAGCTAAAAGAGATACGCAGTATTTT
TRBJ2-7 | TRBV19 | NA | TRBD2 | CASSPRTSGGPLYEQYF | TGTGCCAGTAGTCCCCGGACTAGCGGGGGGCCCCTTTACGAGCAGTACTTC
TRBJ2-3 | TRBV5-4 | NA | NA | CASSGGESTDTQYF | TGTGCCAGCAGCGGCGGGGAAAGCACAGATACGCAGTATTTT
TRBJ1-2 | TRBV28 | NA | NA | CASSLVQLNYGYTF | TGTGCCAGCAGCCTTGTCCAGCTGAACTATGGCTACACCTTC
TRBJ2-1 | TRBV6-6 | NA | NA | CASLFAGRSNEQFF | TGTGCCAGCTTGTTTGCGGGGAGATCCAATGAGCAGTTCTTC
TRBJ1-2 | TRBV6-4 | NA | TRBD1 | CASSADNRGTVGYTF | TGTGCCAGCAGTGCCGACAACAGGGGAACGGTCGGCTACACCTTC